This entry lists 25 T cell receptor beta chains sequenced from one sample in a study of blood T cell repertoires in COVID-19. Clones were read by immunoSEQ multiplex PCR, and TCRdb kept only the in-frame ones, dropping some. This table holds 150,000 to 180,000 clones, roughly 88% found once. Sequenced: peripheral blood. The receptors derive from a man in his fifties or sixties with COVID-19, enrolled during active disease.

There are a few counts of this clone. J is TRBJ2-7 and V is TRBV7-9, with 9 bases aligning to TRBD2. This CDR3 is built from 17 residues. V lost 5 bases and J lost 4; bases outside the gene matches: 15. Germline V gives CDR1 SEHNR, CDR2 FQNEAQ (reference sequence). This chain's CDR3 is CASSLTLAGPREYEQYF. The CDR3 DNA is TGTGCCAGCAGCCTAACGCTAGCGGGGCCTAGAGAGTACGAGCAGTACTTC.

This clone occurred a few times. One end of the junction is discordant with germline, which a read error may explain. The gene calls are TRBV5-1 and TRBJ2-3; maybe TRBD2 (6 bases). The CDR3 consists of 14 residues. Germline V gene data show CDR1 as SGHRS and CDR2 as YFSETQ. The CDR3 loop is CASSGDSITNTQYF. The DNA for the CDR3 is TGCGCCAGCTCGGGAGACAGCATCACAAATACGCAGTATTTT.

The chain employs TRBV24-1 and TRBJ1-3; D remains ambiguous. There are 14 residues in the CDR3. CDR1 KGHDR and CDR2 SFDVKD come from the germline V gene. Deletions cut 12 bases from V and 0 bases from J, with 14 bases between. The CDR3 region is CASTGQSSGNTIYF. As DNA, the CDR3 is TGTGCCTCAACGGGTCAAAGCTCTGGAAACACCATATATTTT.

This chain joins TRBV19 and TRBJ1-5, with a possible D match to TRBD1 (6 bases). V lost 3 bases and J lost 7, with 10 bases in between. This CDR3 comprises 13 residues. Per germline, CDR1 LNHDA and CDR2 SQIVND (reference sequence). The CDR3 nucleotides read TGTGCCAGTAGTATCAGGGGAGAGCAGCCCCAGCATTTT. Its protein is CASSIRGEQPQHF.

J is TRBJ1-2 and V is TRBV30; 7 bases match TRBD1. Germline V gene lookup returns CDR1 GTSNPN and CDR2 SVGIG (reference sequence). The J segment lost 1 base and the V segment lost 0 bases, leaving 8 bases of the junction unmatched. CDR3 size: 16 residues. The chain's CDR3 is CAWSVRKGARNYGYTF. As DNA, the CDR3 is TGTGCCTGGAGTGTTAGAAAGGGGGCGCGTAACTATGGCTACACCTTC.

The chain combines TRBV7-2 with TRBJ2-3, with 8 bases lining up with TRBD2. Germline V CDR1 and CDR2: SGHTA, FQGNSA. V lost 3 bases to trimming and J lost 5 bases; unmatched junction nucleotides: 4. This CDR3 comprises 14 residues. The CDR3: CASSLKAGVDTQYF. CDR3 sequence (DNA): TGTGCCAGCAGCTTGAAAGCGGGAGTAGATACGCAGTATTTT.

The chain joins TRBV7-9 to TRBJ1-2; 8 bases agree with TRBD1. V was clipped by 1 base and J by 5 bases; unmatched bases: 0. CDR1 and CDR2 from the germline V gene are SEHNR and FQNEAQ (reference sequence). This CDR3 contains 13 residues. CDR3 coding DNA: TGTGCCAGCAGCTTAGGGACAGGGTATGGCTACACCTTC. It encodes CASSLGTGYGYTF.

The J gene is TRBJ2-2, the V gene TRBV18; a weak D match, TRBD2 (5 bases). The CDR3 has 17 residues. V lost 3 bases to trimming and J lost 3 bases, with 17 bases between them. The germline V gene has CDR1 KGHSH and CDR2 LQKENI. CDR3 loop: CASSPLRTGSYTGELFF. The CDR3 DNA sequence: TGTGCCAGCTCACCTCTCCGGACGGGGTCATACACCGGGGAGCTGTTTTTT.

V gene TRBV7-2 combines with J gene TRBJ1-2, with 9 bases matching TRBD1. The V and J ends lost 5 bases and 4 bases, in that order; junction bases with no gene match: 11. The CDR3 runs to 16 residues. CDR1 is SGHTA, CDR2 FQGNSA, per germline. The CDR3 DNA is TGTGCCAGCAGCCTTACAGGGGGCGCGGGTGTCTATGGCTACACCTTC. This codes for CASSLTGGAGVYGYTF. The full variable domain, its missing parts supplied by reference TRBV7-2 and TRBJ1-2, is GAGVSQSPSNKVTEKGKDVELRCDPISGHTALYWYRQSLGQGLEFLIYFQGNSAPDKSGLPSDRFSAERTGGSVSTLTIQRTQQEDSAVYLCASSLTGGAGVYGYTFGSGTRLTVV.

The gene calls are TRBV19 and TRBJ2-5; tentatively, D is TRBD1 (6 bases). Germline CDR1 reads LNHDA; CDR2 reads SQIVND (reference sequence). V lost 4 bases, J lost 4 bases, and 16 bases lay in between. The CDR3 has 15 amino acids. This CDR3 is CASSTRGSVGETQYF. The CDR3 region has the DNA TGTGCCAGTAGTACTAGGGGGAGCGTTGGAGAGACCCAGTACTTC.

The chain is built from TRBV11-3 and TRBJ2-7; maybe TRBD1 (5 bases). CDR3 length: 14 residues. CDR1 and CDR2 from the germline V gene are SGHNT and YENEEA. The V end was cut by 1 base, the J end by 0 bases, with 7 bases between. Written as DNA, the CDR3 is TGTGCCAGCAGCTTAGGACAGAACTCCTACGAGCAGTACTTC. Protein sequence: CASSLGQNSYEQYF.

This chain joins TRBV19 and TRBJ2-1; 12 bases align to TRBD2. The CDR3 length is 15 residues. CDR1 is LNHDA and CDR2 is SQIVND in the germline V gene (reference sequence). V gave up 3 bases and J gave up 10 bases; unmatched junction bases: 7. CDR3: CASSIRTSGTDEQFF. CDR3 bases: TGTGCCAGTAGTATTCGGACTAGCGGGACCGACGAGCAGTTCTTC.

The genes are TRBV7-9 and TRBJ2-3, with TRBD1 as a possible D gene (6 bases). CDR3 size: 14 residues. Trimming took 4 bases from V and 8 from J, leaving 16 bases between them. The germline gives CDR1 SEHNR, CDR2 FQNEAQ (reference sequence). CDR3 nucleotide sequence: TGTGCCAGCAGCTCTGGACAGAATCGGGTTACGCAGTATTTT. It codes for CASSSGQNRVTQYF.

V gene TRBV6-2 or TRBV6-3 combines with J gene TRBJ1-1; D ambiguous. Per germline, CDR1 MNHEY and CDR2 SVGEGT. The CDR3 has 15 amino acids. Between the trimmed V and J ends, which lost 0 bases and 0 bases, there was a span of 8 bases. CDR3 amino acids: CASSYSSVMNTEAFF. CDR3 nucleotides: TGTGCCAGCAGTTACTCGTCAGTTATGAACACTGAAGCTTTCTTT.

This rearrangement joins TRBV6-2 or TRBV6-3 to TRBJ2-7, with 7 positions matching TRBD2. This CDR3 has 16 residues. Germline lookup yields CDR1 MNHEY and CDR2 SVGEGT. Unmatched junction bases numbered 7, after V lost 2 bases and J lost 0 bases. The CDR3 loop is CASSYLFRDYSYEQYF. For the CDR3, the DNA is TGTGCCAGCAGTTACCTATTCCGGGACTACTCCTACGAGCAGTACTTC.

This clone appeared a single time. The V and J genes are TRBV30 and TRBJ1-4; D is possibly TRBD1 (5 bases). Germline lookup yields CDR1 GTSNPN and CDR2 SVGIG (reference sequence). The CDR3 is made up of 15 amino acids. With 3 bases removed from V and 0 bases from J, the gap between germline ends came to 11 bases. CDR3 residues: CAWRPGTTTNEKLFF. CDR3 nucleotides: TGTGCCTGGAGGCCAGGGACTACAACTAATGAAAAACTGTTTTTT.

The chain couples TRBV2 to TRBJ1-2; no firm D call. The CDR3 totals 13 residues. Germline V CDR1 and CDR2: SNHLY, FYNNEI. Trimming pared 7 bases from V and 8 bases from J, leaving 17 bases between. The chain's CDR3 is CASTPGSFGGYTF. CDR3 nucleotides: TGTGCCAGCACGCCCGGGTCTTTTGGAGGCTACACCTTC.

V usage is TRBV5-1 and J usage is TRBJ2-7; 9 bases fit TRBD1. Per germline, CDR1 SGHRS and CDR2 YFSETQ. CDR3 length: 14 amino acids. Trimming at V came to 3 bases and at J to 3 bases, leaving 4 bases not matched to a gene. CDR3 loop: CASSSGTGNYEQYF. In nucleotides, the CDR3 is TGCGCCAGCAGCTCGGGGACAGGGAACTACGAGCAGTACTTC. The full variable domain, rest sourced from reference TRBV5-1 and TRBJ2-7, is KAGVTQTPRYLIKTRGQQVTLSCSPISGHRSVSWYQQTPGQGLQFLFEYFSETQRNKGNFPGRFSGRQFSNSRSEMNVSTLELGDSALYLCASSSGTGNYEQYFGPGTRLTVT.

The chain couples TRBV30 to TRBJ2-2, with D possibly matching TRBD1 (5 bases). The ends were cut back, 3 bases at V and 5 bases at J, with 10 bases in the middle. Germline V gene data show CDR1 as GTSNPN and CDR2 as SVGIG (reference sequence). This CDR3 is 13 amino acids long. CDR3 bases: TGTGCCTGGAGAAGTCAGGGAACCGGGGAGCTGTTTTTT. Its protein is CAWRSQGTGELFF. Looking up the rest from reference TRBV30 and TRBJ2-2 gives the full variable domain: SQTIHQWPATLVQPVGSPLSLECTVEGTSNPNLYWYRQAAGRGLQLLFYSVGIGQISSEVPQNLSASRPQDRQFILSSKKLLLSDSGFYLCAWRSQGTGELFFGEGSRLTVL.

J is TRBJ2-1 and V is TRBV13; D is possibly TRBD2 (5 bases). The CDR3 extends over 14 amino acids. The germline V and J ends were trimmed by 7 bases and 5 bases, with 15 bases remaining between them. Germline values: CDR1 PRHDT, CDR2 FYEKMQ (reference sequence). The CDR3 DNA reads TGTGCCAGCAAGGAGTCTAGAGGGCACAATGAGCAGTTCTTC. Translation: CASKESRGHNEQFF. The whole variable domain, remainder taken from reference TRBV13 and TRBJ2-1, is AAGVIQSPRHLIKEKRETATLKCYPIPRHDTVYWYQQGPGQDPQFLISFYEKMQSDKGSIPDRFSAQQFSDYHSELNMSSLELGDSALYFCASKESRGHNEQFFGPGTRLTVL.

This rearrangement joins TRBV6-5 to TRBJ1-5; no firm D call. The CDR3 totals 14 residues. Germline V lookup: CDR1 MNHEY, CDR2 SVGAGI. Trimming pared 7 bases from V and 7 bases from J, leaving 17 bases between. CDR3 in DNA: TGTGCCAGCAATGGGGAGCCGTCACAACAGCCCCAGCATTTT. It encodes CASNGEPSQQPQHF.

CDR3 protein: CASSFRGFHEQYF. CDR3 coding DNA: TGTGCCAGCAGTTTTAGAGGATTTCACGAGCAGTACTTC. J is TRBJ2-7 and V is TRBV28; unclear D gene. V shed 3 bases and J shed 5 bases, with 11 bases lying between them. Germline loops: CDR1 MDHEN, CDR2 SYDVKM. This CDR3 comprises 13 residues.

The J gene is TRBJ1-1, the V gene TRBV7-8; D possibly corresponds to TRBD1 (5 bases). Trimming removed 4 bases from V and 0 bases from J, with 15 bases in between. Germline-derived CDR1 and CDR2 are SGHVS and FQNEAQ. There are 16 residues in the CDR3. CDR3 bases: TGTGCCAGCAGCTCCGGGCAGGGACTAATGAACACTGAAGCTTTCTTT. This translates into CASSSGQGLMNTEAFF.

CDR3 bases: TGTGCCAGCAGCTTTGGGTCAGGGTGGTATCAGCCCCAGCATTTT. This gives the protein CASSFGSGWYQPQHF. This rearrangement joins TRBV7-2 to TRBJ1-5; possibly TRBD1 for D (5 bases). Trimming stripped 3 bases from V and 5 bases from J, with 14 bases between. There are 15 residues in the CDR3. Per germline, CDR1 SGHTA and CDR2 FQGNSA.

This clone appeared once. This sequence joins TRBV7-8 and TRBJ1-4, with a possible D match to TRBD1 (6 bases). CDR1 SGHVS and CDR2 FQNEAQ come from the germline V gene. The V gene lost 1 base and the J gene lost 7 bases, with 10 bases spanning the gap. The CDR3 runs 14 residues. CDR3 coding DNA: TGTGCCAGCAGCTTAGTGCGGACAGCTGAAAAACTGTTTTTT. Its protein is CASSLVRTAEKLFF.